This paragraph covers one T cell receptor beta chain sequence. At survey level, the immunoSEQ assay was run in its v3.0 version. Sequenced by immunoSEQ multiplex PCR; TCRdb stores in-frame clones only, minus some. Of around 15,000 clones in the sample, around 84% were seen once. This sample was taken from a study of long-term antiretroviral therapy in people with HIV. Between the trimmed V and J ends, which lost 1 base and 5 bases, there was a span of 9 bases. Germline V gene data show CDR1 as MNHNY and CDR2 as SVGAGI (reference sequence). The CDR3 is made up of 13 amino acids. The chain is built from TRBV6-6 and TRBJ2-7; D is unclear. The receptor was derived from a man between 18 and 29 years old with HIV. The sample in question was unsorted PBMCs, obtained 0.1 years after starting antiretroviral therapy. CDR3 sequence: CASSYFVADEQYF. The CDR3 DNA follows: TGTGCCAGCAGTTACTTCGTGGCGGACGAGCAGTACTTC.